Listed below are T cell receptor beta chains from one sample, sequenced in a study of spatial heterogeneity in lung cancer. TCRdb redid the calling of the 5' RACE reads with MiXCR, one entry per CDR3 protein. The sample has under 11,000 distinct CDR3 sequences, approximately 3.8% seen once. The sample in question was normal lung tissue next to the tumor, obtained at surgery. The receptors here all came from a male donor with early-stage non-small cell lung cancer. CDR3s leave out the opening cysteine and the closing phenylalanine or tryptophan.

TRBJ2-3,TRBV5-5,ASSQGTSGGLRSTDTQY
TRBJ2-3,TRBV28,ASSRGFGIQDTQY
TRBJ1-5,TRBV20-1,SAPEGQDNQPQH
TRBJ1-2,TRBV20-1,SARAGQDYGYT
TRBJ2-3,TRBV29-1,SVKGLAPDTQY
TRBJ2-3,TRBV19,ASSTRSADTQY
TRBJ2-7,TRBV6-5,ASSPGAYEQY
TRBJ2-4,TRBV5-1,ASSVNPGLAGAISAAKNIQY
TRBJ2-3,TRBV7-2,ASSSRDFTDTQY
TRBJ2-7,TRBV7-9,ASSLGQYEQY
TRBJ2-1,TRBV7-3,ASSLKLAVNNEQF
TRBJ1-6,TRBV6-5,ASSYSLRGSPLH
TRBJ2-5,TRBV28,ASNDGGMETQY
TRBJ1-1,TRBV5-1,ASSLVQKTEAF
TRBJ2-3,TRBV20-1,SALAGGHTQY
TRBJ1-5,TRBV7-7,ASSITPNQPQH
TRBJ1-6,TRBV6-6,ASCSSFQSPLH
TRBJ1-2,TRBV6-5,ASSYSPVDRGQEGYT
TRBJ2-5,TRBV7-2,ASSMMDLGETQY
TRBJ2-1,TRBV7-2,ASSSGPNEQF
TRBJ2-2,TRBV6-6,ASSYSRLAGGINTGELF
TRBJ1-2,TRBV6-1,ASSEVWGSYGYT
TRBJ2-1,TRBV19,ASTRDYYNEQF
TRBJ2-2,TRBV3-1,ASSLRDADTGELF
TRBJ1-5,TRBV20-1,SAWDSRSNQPQH
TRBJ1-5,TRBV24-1,ATSDSTGGAQH
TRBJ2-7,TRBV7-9,ASSPGYEQY
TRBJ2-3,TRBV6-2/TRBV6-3,ASRSSPNSYTDTQY
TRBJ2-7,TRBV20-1,SARGPLASYEQY
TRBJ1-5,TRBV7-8,ASSPGTGYNQPQH
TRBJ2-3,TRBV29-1,SVSSTDTQY
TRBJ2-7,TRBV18,ASSSREDFEQY
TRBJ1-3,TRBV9,ASSPRESGNTIY
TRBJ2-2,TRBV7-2,ASGNGGSGNTGELF
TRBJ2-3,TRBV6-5,ASSPGLTSTDTQY
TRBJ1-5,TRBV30,AWSVYSNQPQH
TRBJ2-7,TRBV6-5,ASSLTGVNEQY
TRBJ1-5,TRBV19,ASSISLGSNQPQH
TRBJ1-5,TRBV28,ASSLGARVWPQH
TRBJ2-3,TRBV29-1,SSGWRGTDTQY
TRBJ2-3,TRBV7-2,ASSLLGWTDTQY
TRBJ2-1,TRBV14,ASSPFTGSDEQF
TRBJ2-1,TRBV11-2,ASSRDRGSYNEQF
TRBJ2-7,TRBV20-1,SASVPSYEQY
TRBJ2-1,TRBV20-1,SARTPFGSHNEQF
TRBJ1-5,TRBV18,ASSPLEAGNQPQH
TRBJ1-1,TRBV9,ASSVGAATEAF
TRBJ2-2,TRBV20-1,SAAPVENGPTGELF
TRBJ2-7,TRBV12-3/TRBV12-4,ASRSGRASYEQY
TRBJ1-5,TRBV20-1,SARGATGISNQPQH
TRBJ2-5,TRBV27,ASSTFLEQETQY